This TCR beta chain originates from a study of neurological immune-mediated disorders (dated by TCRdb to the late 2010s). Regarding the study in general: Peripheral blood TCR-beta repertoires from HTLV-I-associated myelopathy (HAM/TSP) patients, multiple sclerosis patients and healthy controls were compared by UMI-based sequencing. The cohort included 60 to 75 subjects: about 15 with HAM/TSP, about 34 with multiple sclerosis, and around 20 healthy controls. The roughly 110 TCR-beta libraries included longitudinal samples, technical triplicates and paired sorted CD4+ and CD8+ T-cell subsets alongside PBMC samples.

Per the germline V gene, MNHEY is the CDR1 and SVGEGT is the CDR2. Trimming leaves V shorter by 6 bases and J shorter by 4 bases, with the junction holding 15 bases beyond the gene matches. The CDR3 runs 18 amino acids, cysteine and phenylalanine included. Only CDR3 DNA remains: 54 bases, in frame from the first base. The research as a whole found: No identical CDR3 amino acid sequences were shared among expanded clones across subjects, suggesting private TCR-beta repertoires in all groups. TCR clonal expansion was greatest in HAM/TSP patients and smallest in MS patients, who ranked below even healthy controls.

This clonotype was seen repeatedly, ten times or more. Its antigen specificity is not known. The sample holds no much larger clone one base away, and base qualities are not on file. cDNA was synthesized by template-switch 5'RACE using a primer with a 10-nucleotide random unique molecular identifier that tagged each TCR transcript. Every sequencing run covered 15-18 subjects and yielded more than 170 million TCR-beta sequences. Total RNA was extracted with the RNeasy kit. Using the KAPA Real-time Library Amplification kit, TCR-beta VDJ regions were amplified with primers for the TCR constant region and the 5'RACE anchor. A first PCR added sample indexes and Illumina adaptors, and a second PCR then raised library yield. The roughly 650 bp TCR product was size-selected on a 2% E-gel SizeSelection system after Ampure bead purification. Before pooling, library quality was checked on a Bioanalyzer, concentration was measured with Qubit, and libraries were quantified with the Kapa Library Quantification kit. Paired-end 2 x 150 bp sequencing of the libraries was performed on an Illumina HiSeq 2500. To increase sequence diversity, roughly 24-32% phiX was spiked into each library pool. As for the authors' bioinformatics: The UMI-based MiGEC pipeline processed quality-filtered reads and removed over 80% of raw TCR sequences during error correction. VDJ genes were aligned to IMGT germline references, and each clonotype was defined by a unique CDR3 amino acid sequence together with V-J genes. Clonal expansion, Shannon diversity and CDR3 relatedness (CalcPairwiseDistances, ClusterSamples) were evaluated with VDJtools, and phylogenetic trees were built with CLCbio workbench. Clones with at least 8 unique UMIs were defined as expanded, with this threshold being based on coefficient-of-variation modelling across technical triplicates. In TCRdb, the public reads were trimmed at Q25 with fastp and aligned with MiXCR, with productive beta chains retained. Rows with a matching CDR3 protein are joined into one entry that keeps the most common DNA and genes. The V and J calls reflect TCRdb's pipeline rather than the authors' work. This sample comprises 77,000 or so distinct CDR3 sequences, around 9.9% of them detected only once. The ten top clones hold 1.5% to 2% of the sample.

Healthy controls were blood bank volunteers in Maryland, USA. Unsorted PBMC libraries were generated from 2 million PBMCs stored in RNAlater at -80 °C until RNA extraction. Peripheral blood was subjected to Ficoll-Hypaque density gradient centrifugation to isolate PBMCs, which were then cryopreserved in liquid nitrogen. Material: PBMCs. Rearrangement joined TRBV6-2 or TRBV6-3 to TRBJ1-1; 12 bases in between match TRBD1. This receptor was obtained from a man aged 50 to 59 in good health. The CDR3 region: CASRHEPGTGGIGTEAFF. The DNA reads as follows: TGTGCCAGCAGACACGAGCCCGGGACAGGGGGCATCGGCACTGAAGCTTTCTTT.